One and the same sample provided the 15 T cell receptor beta chains below, sequenced in a study of OX40 agonist ivuxolimab in advanced cancers. This table comes from immunoSEQ multiplex PCR, and its TCRdb copy is limited to in-frame clones, with some not included. The sample has about 79,000 clones, over 80% seen once. This sample comprised CD4+ or CD8+ T cells sorted from blood, obtained in a trial of the OX40 agonist ivuxolimab. The receptor source for this set is an adult with an advanced solid tumor such as melanoma, head and neck, liver or kidney cancer.

The V gene is TRBV7-5, the J gene TRBJ1-5; no DNA check was done on the table's D call, TRBD1. TRBV7-5 corresponds to a pseudogene. This CDR3 has 15 amino acids. In nucleotides, the CDR3 is TGTGCCAGTTTACCCGGTTCAGGGAACAATCAGCCCCAGCATTTT. It translates to CASLPGSGNNQPQHF.

The CDR3 bases are TGTGCCACCAGCAGACGACTAGCGGGAGGGCCGAATTCCTACAATGAGCAGTTCTTC. This sequence encodes CATSRRLAGGPNSYNEQFF. The chain carries TRBV15 and TRBJ2-1, with 14 nucleotides matching TRBD2. The CDR3 has 19 amino acids. Germline CDR1 LNHNV, CDR2 YYDKDF (reference sequence). Trimming at V came to 2 bases and at J to 1 base, leaving 7 bases not matched to a gene.

The chain has TRBV14 and TRBJ2-3; the match to TRBD2 covers 9 bases. This CDR3 has 16 amino acids. Germline-derived CDR1 and CDR2 are SGHDN and FVKESK. With V trimmed by 1 base and J by 0 bases, 2 bases remained unmatched. The CDR3 nucleotides are TGTGCCAGCAGCCAAGTACTAGCGGGTAGCACAGATACGCAGTATTTT. The encoded protein is CASSQVLAGSTDTQYF. Full variable domain (remainder filled in from reference TRBV14 and TRBJ2-3): EAGVTQFPSHSVIEKGQTVTLRCDPISGHDNLYWYRRVMGKEIKFLLHFVKESKQDESGMPNNRFLAERTGGTYSTLKVQPAELEDSGVYFCASSQVLAGSTDTQYFGPGTRLTVL.

CDR3 bases: TGTGCCAGCAGTCCTGGACTAGCGGGAGGCTATGTCAATGAGCAGTTCTTC. Translating gives CASSPGLAGGYVNEQFF. The chain is built from TRBV7-3 and TRBJ2-1, with 14 nucleotides matching TRBD2. Per the germline V gene, CDR1 is SGHTA and CDR2 is FQGTGA. The CDR3 loop spans 17 amino acids. With V trimmed by 6 bases and J by 6 bases, 10 bases remained unmatched.

The sample holds a few counts of this clone. V and J are TRBV5-6 and TRBJ2-1, with D perhaps TRBD2 (6 bases). The CDR3 loop spans 17 amino acids. CDR1 SGHDT and CDR2 YYEEEE come from the germline V gene. V gave up 2 bases and J gave up 6 bases, with 21 bases separating them. CDR3 DNA: TGTGCCAGCAGCTTTGTCAGGCATTTATCTAGCGCCAATGAGCAGTTCTTC. Encoded protein: CASSFVRHLSSANEQFF.

The CDR3 loop reads CASSLDVAQGQTQYF. The CDR3 coding sequence is TGTGCCAGCAGCTTAGATGTTGCGCAGGGGCAGACCCAGTACTTC. The chain links TRBV7-6 to TRBJ2-5, with D possibly TRBD1 on 6 matching bases. CDR1 is SGHVS, CDR2 FNYEAQ, per germline. V was trimmed by 1 base and J by 6 bases, leaving 15 bases between them. The CDR3 covers 15 residues.

This clone was seen only once. The rearrangement links TRBV2 to TRBJ2-1; D gene uncertain. Deletions cut 5 bases from V and 1 base from J, with 12 bases between. This CDR3 is 15 amino acids long. The germline V gene has CDR1 SNHLY and CDR2 FYNNEI. This CDR3 is CASSKRTLSYNEQFF. As DNA, the CDR3 is TGTGCCAGCAGTAAAAGGACGTTGTCCTACAATGAGCAGTTCTTC. The full variable domain, in which reference TRBV2 and TRBJ2-1 provide the parts outside the CDR3, is EPEVTQTPSHQVTQMGQEVILRCVPISNHLYFYWYRQILGQKVEFLVSFYNNEISEKSEIFDDQFSVERPDGSNFTLKIRSTKLEDSAMYFCASSKRTLSYNEQFFGPGTRLTVL.

This clone was counted once. The chain carries TRBV19 and TRBJ1-3, with 7 positions matching TRBD1. V lost 6 bases, J lost 0 bases, and 5 bases stayed unmatched. Germline CDR1 LNHDA, CDR2 SQIVND (reference sequence). This CDR3 is built from 15 residues. As DNA, the CDR3 is TGTGCCAGTAGCCGGGACAGCCCCTCTGGAAACACCATATATTTT. This codes for CASSRDSPSGNTIYF.

V usage is TRBV5-5 and J usage is TRBJ1-4; D ambiguous. The V end lost 4 bases, the J end lost 8 bases, and 15 bases lay between the germline ends. Germline V lookup: CDR1 SGHKS, CDR2 YYEKEE (reference sequence). The CDR3 has 14 amino acids. The CDR3 protein is CASSRGEMREKLFF. CDR3 nucleotides: TGTGCCAGCAGCCGGGGAGAGATGAGGGAAAAACTGTTTTTT. Full variable domain (outside the CDR3, taken from reference TRBV5-5 and TRBJ1-4): DAGVTQSPTHLIKTRGQQVTLRCSPISGHKSVSWYQQVLGQGPQFIFQYYEKEERGRGNFPDRFSARQFPNYSSELNVNALLLGDSALYLCASSRGEMREKLFFGSGTQLSVL.

J is TRBJ2-5 and V is TRBV4-3; 7 bases align to TRBD1. V was pared by 4 bases and J by 5 bases, with 10 bases of the junction left unmatched. This CDR3 spans 15 amino acids. The germline CDR1 and CDR2 sequences are LGHNA and YSLEER. CDR3 amino acids: CASSPALIRGETQYF. CDR3 bases: TGCGCCAGCAGCCCGGCCCTAATCAGGGGGGAGACCCAGTACTTC.

This clone has a single count. The gene calls are TRBV19 and TRBJ1-4; 7 nucleotides match TRBD1. CDR3 length: 14 amino acids. Looked up from germline, CDR1 is LNHDA and CDR2 is SQIVND (reference sequence). The V and J ends lost 5 bases and 8 bases, in that order; junction bases with no gene match: 8. In DNA form, the CDR3 reads TGTGCCAGTAGTCACCGGGACAGTGACGAAAAACTGTTTTTT. This encodes CASSHRDSDEKLFF.

This rearrangement joins TRBV28 to TRBJ1-2, with D hard to call. The CDR3 is made up of 14 amino acids. Germline V gene sequence: CDR1 MDHEN, CDR2 SYDVKM. V lost 4 bases, J lost 2 bases, and 11 bases lay in between. The CDR3 here is CASSYPGVNYGYTF. The CDR3 nucleotides are TGTGCCAGCAGTTACCCCGGGGTCAACTATGGCTACACCTTC.

The J gene is TRBJ2-7, the V gene TRBV11-3; D is unclear. The CDR3 runs 13 residues. V lost 5 bases, J lost 4 bases, and 12 bases lay in between. CDR1 SGHNT and CDR2 YENEEA come from the germline V gene. Here the CDR3 DNA reads TGTGCCAGCAGCCCCGGACCGTGGTACGAGCAGTACTTC. Amino acids: CASSPGPWYEQYF.

The rearrangement uses TRBV11-3 and TRBJ2-2, with D unresolved. V lost 7 bases and J lost 2, with 14 bases in between. This CDR3 is built from 15 residues. Germline-derived CDR1 and CDR2 are SGHNT and YENEEA. In DNA, the CDR3 is TGTGCCAGCATCACTTCAACCAGCAACACCGGGGAGCTGTTTTTT. Protein sequence: CASITSTSNTGELFF.

V is TRBV28 and J is TRBJ2-2; D not certain. Trimming removed 4 bases from V and 4 bases from J, with 10 bases in between. This CDR3 has 14 amino acids. Germline CDR1 and CDR2: MDHEN and SYDVKM. In DNA form, the CDR3 reads TGTGCCAGCAGTTCTGTCTGGGGCACCGGGGAGCTGTTTTTT. Protein sequence: CASSSVWGTGELFF.